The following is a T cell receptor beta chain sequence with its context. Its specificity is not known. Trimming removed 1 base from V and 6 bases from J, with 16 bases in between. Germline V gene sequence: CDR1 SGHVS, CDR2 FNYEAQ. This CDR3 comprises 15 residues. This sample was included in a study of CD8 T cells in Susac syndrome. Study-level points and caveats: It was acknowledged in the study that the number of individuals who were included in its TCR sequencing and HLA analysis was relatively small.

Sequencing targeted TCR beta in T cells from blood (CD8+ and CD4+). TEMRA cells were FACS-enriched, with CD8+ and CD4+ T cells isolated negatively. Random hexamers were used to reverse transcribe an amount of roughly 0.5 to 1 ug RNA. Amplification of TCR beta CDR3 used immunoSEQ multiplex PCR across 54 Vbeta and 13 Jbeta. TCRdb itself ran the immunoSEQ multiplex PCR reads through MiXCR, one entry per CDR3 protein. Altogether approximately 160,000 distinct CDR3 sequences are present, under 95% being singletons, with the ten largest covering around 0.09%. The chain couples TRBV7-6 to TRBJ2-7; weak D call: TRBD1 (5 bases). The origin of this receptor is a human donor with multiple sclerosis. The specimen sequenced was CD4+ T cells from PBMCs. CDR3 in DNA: TGTGCCAGCAGCTTAGGGGGCGGTCCCTTAGGCGAGCAGTACTTC. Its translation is CASSLGGGPLGEQYF.